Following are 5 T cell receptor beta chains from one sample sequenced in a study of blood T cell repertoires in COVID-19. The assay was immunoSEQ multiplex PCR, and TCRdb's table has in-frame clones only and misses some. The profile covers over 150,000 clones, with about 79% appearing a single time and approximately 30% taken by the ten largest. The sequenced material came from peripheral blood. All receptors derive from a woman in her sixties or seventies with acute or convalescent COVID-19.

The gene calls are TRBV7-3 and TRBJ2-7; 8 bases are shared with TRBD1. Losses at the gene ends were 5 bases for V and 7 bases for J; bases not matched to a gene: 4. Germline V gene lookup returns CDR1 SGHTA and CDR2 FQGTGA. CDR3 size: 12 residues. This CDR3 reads CASSPTGVEQYF. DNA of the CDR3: TGTGCCAGCAGCCCGACAGGGGTTGAGCAGTACTTC.

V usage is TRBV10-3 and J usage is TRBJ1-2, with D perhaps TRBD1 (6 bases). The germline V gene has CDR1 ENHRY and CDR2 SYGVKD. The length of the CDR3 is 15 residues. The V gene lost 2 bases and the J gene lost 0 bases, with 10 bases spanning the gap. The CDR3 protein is CAISETGYSNYGYTF. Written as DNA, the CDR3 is TGTGCCATCAGTGAGACAGGGTACTCTAACTATGGCTACACCTTC.

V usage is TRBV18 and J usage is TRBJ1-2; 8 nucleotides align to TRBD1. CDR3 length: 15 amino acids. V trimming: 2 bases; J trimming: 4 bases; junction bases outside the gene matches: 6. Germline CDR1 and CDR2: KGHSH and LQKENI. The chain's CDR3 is CASSPGGTGLYGYTF. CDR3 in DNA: TGTGCCAGCTCACCAGGCGGGACAGGACTCTATGGCTACACCTTC. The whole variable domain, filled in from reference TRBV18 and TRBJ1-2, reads NAGVMQNPRHLVRRRGQEARLRCSPMKGHSHVYWYRQLPEEGLKFMVYLQKENIIDESGMPKERFSAEFPKEGPSILRIQQVVRGDSAAYFCASSPGGTGLYGYTFGSGTRLTVV.

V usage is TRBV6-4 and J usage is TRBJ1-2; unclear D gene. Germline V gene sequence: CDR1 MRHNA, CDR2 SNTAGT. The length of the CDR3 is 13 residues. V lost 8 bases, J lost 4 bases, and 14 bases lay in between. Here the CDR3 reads CASRKTYPYGYTF. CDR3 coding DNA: TGTGCCAGCCGAAAAACATACCCCTATGGCTACACCTTC.

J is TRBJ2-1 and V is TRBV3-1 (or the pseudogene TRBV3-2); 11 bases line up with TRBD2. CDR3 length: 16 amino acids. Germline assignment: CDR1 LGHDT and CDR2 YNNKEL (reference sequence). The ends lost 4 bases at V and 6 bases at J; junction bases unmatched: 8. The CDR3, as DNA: TGTGCCAGCAGCCTATCCCCCGGGACTAGCGGCAATGAGCAGTTCTTC. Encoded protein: CASSLSPGTSGNEQFF.